This T cell receptor beta chain originates from a study of T-cell memory formation after mild COVID-19 (TCRdb year 2021). Notes on the research overall: TCR sequence clusters from the two donors were largely donor specific. T-cell clones expanding and contracting after mild COVID-19 in a couple of donors were tracked by longitudinal TCRalpha and TCRbeta repertoire sequencing. The cohort was made up of two young adult volunteers, one female and one male, who were previously healthy. The research as a whole found: Only a couple of mild cases were covered in the study, and larger cohorts including severe cases with pre-infection samples were considered necessary. Contracting CD4+ clones were located mainly in the CM and EM memory subsets, whereas CD8+ clones were found to be enriched in EMRA. SARS-CoV-2 specificity was not confirmed for the second-wave clones peaking on day 37. Clones contracting from day 15 to 85 had balanced CD4/CD8 phenotypes, while a second wave expanding from day 15 to 37 was biased towards CD4+. Some responding clones were detected in pre-infection memory, suggesting pre-existing cross-reactive memory T cells joined the SARS-CoV-2 response.

The sequencer was an Illumina NovaSeq 6000. Using 5'RACE with constant-segment primers, TCRalpha and TCRbeta cDNA libraries were constructed, with sample barcodes and unique molecular identifiers added in the process. RNA was extracted from every sample with Trizol reagent. Libraries were amplified in two PCR steps, with a second sample barcode and Illumina TruSeq adapters added in the second step. Sequencing of the libraries was done on an Illumina NovaSeq, producing 2 x 150 bp paired-end reads. Regarding the original processing steps: Reads were demultiplexed and collapsed into UMI-guided consensus sequences with migec v1.2.7. Using mixcr v2.1.11, UMI consensuses were aligned to TRA and TRB V and J templates and then assembled into clonotypes. A clonotype was counted as expanded or contracted only if both edgeR and NoisET called the change significant, with noise models trained on biological replicates. For edgeR calls, the cutoffs were a false discovery rate-adjusted p below 0.01 and a log2 fold-change threshold of 1. As an exploratory analysis of dynamics, max-normalized trajectories of the 1000 most abundant clonotypes were examined with PCA combined with hierarchical clustering. Separately sequenced CD4+ and CD8+ repertoires were used to assign a CD4 or CD8 phenotype to each responding clone. TCRdb itself trimmed the public reads at Q25 with fastp, ran MiXCR and retained productive beta chains. Every entry covers one CDR3 protein and lists the most common genes and DNA from its rows. The V and J calls and clone size come from TCRdb's table, not from the authors' own analysis. The sample table records about 27,000 distinct CDR3 sequences; 7.4% of these occur just once. The ten largest account for less than 15% of the sample.

Ficoll-Paque density gradient centrifugation was used to isolate PBMCs. V loses 5 bases, J loses 4 bases, and the germline ends lie 11 bases apart. The CDR3, cysteine through phenylalanine, is 13 amino acids long. Only CDR3 DNA is held: 39 bases, read in frame from base 1. Per the germline V gene (reference sequence), SEHNR is the CDR1 and FQNEAQ is the CDR2. Notes on this clonotype: There is no known antigen for this receptor. No base quality information exists; no much larger clone differs at one position.

The chain joins TRBV7-9 to TRBJ2-5, with the D gene too uncertain to name. Material: PBMCs or a T cell subset sorted from them (not recorded which). This receptor was taken from an adult woman who had mild COVID-19 (a few samples of this study predate the infection). The sample titles of this study are shuffled in the database, so cell type and time point are left out; the donor was told from shared clones. The encoded CDR3 is CASSPSPRETQYF. The nucleotide sequence is given as TGTGCCAGCAGCCCCTCCCCCAGAGAGACCCAGTACTTC.